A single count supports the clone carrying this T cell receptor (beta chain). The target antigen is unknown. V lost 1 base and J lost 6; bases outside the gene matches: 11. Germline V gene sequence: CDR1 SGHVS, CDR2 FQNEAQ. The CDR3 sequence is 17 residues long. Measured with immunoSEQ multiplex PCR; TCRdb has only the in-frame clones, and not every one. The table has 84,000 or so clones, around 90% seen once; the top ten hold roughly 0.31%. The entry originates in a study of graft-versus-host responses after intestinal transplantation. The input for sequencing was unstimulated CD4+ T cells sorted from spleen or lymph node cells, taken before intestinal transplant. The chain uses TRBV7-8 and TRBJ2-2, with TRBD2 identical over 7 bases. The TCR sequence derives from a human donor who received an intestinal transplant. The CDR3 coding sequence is TGTGCCAGCAGCTTAGAGGCGGGAGAGGTTCGCTCCGGGGAGCTGTTTTTT. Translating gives CASSLEAGEVRSGELFF.